The following is a T cell receptor beta chain sequence with its context. Its antigen remains unidentified. The investigators split CD4+ cells into a CD45RA+ naive subset and a CD45RA-negative memory subset. Method: immunoSEQ multiplex PCR; TCRdb's copy keeps in-frame clones and lacks some. The repertoire holds 2 million to 2.5 million clones, 93% seen once, with approximately 0.4% in the top ten. This sample is part of a study of shared clonotypes between healthy human individuals. Whole-study results and caveats: Generation probabilities of non-shared clonotypes were lower (relative to those shared by all four donors). Naive CD4 clonotype sharing across a few donors was around 5%. The authors sampled blood alone, and tissue repertoires likely differ.

The CDR3 is made up of 14 amino acids. Trimming shortened V by 3 bases and J by 0 bases, and 9 bases separated the two germline ends. The V gene's germline CDR1 is MNHEY and CDR2 SVGAGI. The TCR comes from a man aged 18-30 years in good health. Some clones in this sample may be carry-over from other donors' samples. The sample taken for sequencing was naive CD4+ T cells from PBMCs. Subset defined: CD45RA+ positively selected. The J gene is TRBJ2-7, the V gene TRBV6-5, with unresolved D. The CDR3 spells CASSYGIASYEQYF. The DNA of the CDR3 is TGTGCCAGCAGTTATGGGATCGCCTCCTACGAGCAGTACTTC.